These 23 T cell receptor beta chains were sequenced from one sample in a study of PD-1 blockade in classical Hodgkin lymphoma. Brentuximab vedotin exposure varied among the patients, all of whom had relapsed after autologous stem cell transplantation. Sequencing used immunoSEQ multiplex PCR; TCRdb keeps in-frame clones, though not all of them. The sample has roughly 60,000 clones, more than 75% seen once. This material consisted of peripheral blood mononuclear cells (PBMCs), taken at baseline. Every receptor here comes from a human donor with classical Hodgkin lymphoma.

This chain links TRBV5-4 with TRBJ2-7; D might be TRBD1 (6 bases). The V and J ends lost 1 base and 5 bases respectively, with 10 bases between them. The CDR3 is 13 residues long. Germline V gene sequence: CDR1 SGHNT, CDR2 YYREEE (reference sequence). The CDR3 sequence: CASSLMGAHEQYF. The CDR3 nucleotides read TGTGCCAGCAGCTTGATGGGGGCCCACGAGCAGTACTTC.

Details on this clone: One junction end does not reproduce the germline sequence, and a read error may be involved. The CDR3: CASSEVGPTYEQYF. The CDR3 region has the DNA TGTGCCAGCAGCGAAGTGGGACCAACGTACGAGCAGTACTTC. J is TRBJ2-7 and V is TRBV2, with D perhaps matching TRBD1 or TRBD2 (5 bases each). Germline lookup yields CDR1 SNHLY and CDR2 FYNNEI. The CDR3 loop spans 14 amino acids.

The chain couples TRBV10-1 to TRBJ2-7; 8 nucleotides align to TRBD1. The CDR3 extends over 17 amino acids. Germline V gene lookup returns CDR1 WNHNN and CDR2 SYGVQD (reference sequence). After removal of 6 bases from V and 0 bases from J, the junction contained 13 bases not matched to a gene. In DNA, the CDR3 is TGCGCCAGCAGCGATCCCCCCCCCGGGACAGGCTCCTACGAGCAGTACTTC. The encoded protein is CASSDPPPGTGSYEQYF.

V gene TRBV19 combines with J gene TRBJ1-5; D is unclear. Germline CDR1 and CDR2: LNHDA and SQIVND (reference sequence). Between the trimmed V and J ends, which lost 6 bases and 0 bases, there was a span of 12 bases. The CDR3 spans 15 residues. CDR3 DNA sequence: TGTGCCAGTAGACCGGACGGGTTTAGCAATCAGCCCCAGCATTTT. Its protein is CASRPDGFSNQPQHF.

The chain is built from TRBV6-5 and TRBJ1-2; no clear D. This CDR3 is 12 amino acids long. Trimming shortened V by 5 bases and J by 5 bases, and 9 bases separated the two germline ends. CDR1 and CDR2 (germline): MNHEY, SVGAGI. CDR3 sequence (DNA): TGTGCCAGCAGTCGGACGCCTTATGGCTACACCTTC. Its protein product is CASSRTPYGYTF.

The chain uses TRBV19 and TRBJ2-2, with a weak D call TRBD2 (5 bases). The germline gives CDR1 LNHDA, CDR2 SQIVND (reference sequence). Trimming pared 4 bases from V and 4 bases from J, leaving 13 bases between. CDR3 size: 15 residues. CDR3 nucleotides: TGTGCCAGTAGTACGGGGAGCCACATCACCGGGGAGCTGTTTTTT. This translates into CASSTGSHITGELFF.

This rearrangement joins TRBV27 to TRBJ2-7; 9 nucleotides align to TRBD1. J lost 3 bases, V lost 5 bases, and 5 bases had no gene match. This CDR3 is built from 14 residues. Germline loops: CDR1 MNHEY, CDR2 SMNVEV (reference sequence). DNA for the CDR3: TGTGCCAGCAGTCCAAGACAGGGGGGCTACGAGCAGTACTTC. This codes for CASSPRQGGYEQYF.

This chain links TRBV9 with TRBJ2-5; 7 bases align to TRBD2. This CDR3 is built from 14 residues. V was pared by 3 bases and J by 5 bases, with 7 bases of the junction left unmatched. The V gene's germline CDR1 is SGDLS and CDR2 YYNGEE. The CDR3 nucleotides are TGTGCCAGCAGCGAGGGGAGCGGGATGGAGACCCAGTACTTC. The encoded protein is CASSEGSGMETQYF.

This chain links TRBV27 with TRBJ2-1, with 11 positions matching TRBD2. Unmatched junction bases numbered 5, after V lost 6 bases and J lost 7 bases. The CDR3 has 14 amino acids. The germline V gene encodes CDR1 MNHEY and CDR2 SMNVEV (reference sequence). The CDR3 sequence is CASSVGTSGNEQFF. In nucleotides, the CDR3 is TGTGCCAGCAGCGTGGGGACTAGCGGAAATGAGCAGTTCTTC.

V is TRBV6-1 and J is TRBJ1-2; no clear D. Deletions cut 6 bases from V and 7 bases from J, with 18 bases between. This CDR3 is 14 amino acids long. The germline V gene encodes CDR1 MNHNS and CDR2 SASEGT. The CDR3 coding sequence is TGTGCCAGCAGGGAACCGACCCGGCGGAGTGGCTACACCTTC. Amino acids: CASREPTRRSGYTF.

The V call is TRBV5-5, the J call TRBJ2-7; 7 positions agree with TRBD1. The CDR3 has 14 residues. J was trimmed by 3 bases and V by 1 base; bases with no gene match: 4. The germline gives CDR1 SGHKS, CDR2 YYEKEE (reference sequence). The DNA of the CDR3 is TGTGCCAGCAGCTTGTACAGGGGTGACTACGAGCAGTACTTC. Translation: CASSLYRGDYEQYF.

The chain uses TRBV7-6 and TRBJ2-1, with 8 bases that match TRBD2. CDR1 and CDR2 from the germline V gene are SGHVS and FNYEAQ. This CDR3 spans 17 amino acids. Trimming at V came to 1 base and at J to 4 bases, leaving 9 bases not matched to a gene. In DNA form, the CDR3 reads TGTGCCAGCAGCTTAGTAGCCTCAGCGGGAGAGTACAATGAGCAGTTCTTC. Residues: CASSLVASAGEYNEQFF.

The genes are TRBV7-2 and TRBJ2-7; tentatively, D is TRBD1 (6 bases). Germline V CDR1 and CDR2: SGHTA, FQGNSA. The CDR3 loop spans 14 amino acids. Trimming cost V 5 bases and J 0 bases, with 11 bases left between them. The CDR3, as DNA: TGTGCCAGCAGCAAAGACAGGAACTCCTACGAGCAGTACTTC. Encoded protein: CASSKDRNSYEQYF.

This chain connects TRBV5-1 to TRBJ2-5; 15 nucleotides agree with TRBD2. V dropped 4 bases and J dropped 2; count of bases not matched to a gene: 3. The CDR3 consists of 16 residues. Germline V CDR1 and CDR2: SGHRS, YFSETQ. In nucleotides, the CDR3 is TGCGCCAGCAGCACCGGACTAGCGGGAGGGCAAGAGACCCAGTACTTC. This codes for CASSTGLAGGQETQYF.

The chain has TRBV19 and TRBJ1-5; D uncertain. The germline CDR1 and CDR2 sequences are LNHDA and SQIVND (reference sequence). The CDR3 length is 16 residues. Trimming pared 3 bases from V and 1 base from J, leaving 13 bases between. The CDR3 loop is CASSISGIGSNQPQHF. DNA for the CDR3: TGTGCCAGTAGTATTTCGGGAATAGGGAGCAATCAGCCCCAGCATTTT.

The genes are TRBV11-2 and TRBJ2-1; D is perhaps TRBD2 (5 bases). The germline CDR1 and CDR2 sequences are SGHAT and FQNNGV. The CDR3 consists of 16 residues. Trimming stripped 1 base from V and 6 bases from J, with 16 bases between. Written as DNA, the CDR3 is TGTGCCAGCAGCTTAGCAATCCTGGGAGTAATCAATGAGCAGTTCTTC. Protein sequence: CASSLAILGVINEQFF.

The gene calls are TRBV28 and TRBJ2-2; TRBD2 agrees at 11 bases. CDR3 length: 15 amino acids. With 6 bases clipped from V and 4 bases from J, the junction kept 4 bases outside the gene matches. Germline lookup yields CDR1 MDHEN and CDR2 SYDVKM. CDR3 sequence reads: CASSLLAGATGELFF. The CDR3 DNA reads as TGTGCCAGCAGCCTACTAGCGGGAGCCACCGGGGAGCTGTTTTTT.

The chain uses TRBV19 and TRBJ1-5; possible D gene TRBD1, 6 bases. The CDR3 totals 14 residues. Germline-derived CDR1 and CDR2 are LNHDA and SQIVND (reference sequence). Trimming shortened V by 8 bases and J by 6 bases, and 17 bases separated the two germline ends. CDR3 bases: TGTGCCAGTGGAGAACAGGGAACTAGTCAGCCCCAGCATTTT. It encodes CASGEQGTSQPQHF. The full variable domain, with the rest looked up from reference TRBV19 and TRBJ1-5, is DGGITQSPKYLFRKEGQNVTLSCEQNLNHDAMYWYRQDPGQGLRLIYYSQIVNDFQKGDIAEGYSVSREKKESFPLTVTSAQKNPTAFYLCASGEQGTSQPQHFGDGTRLSIL.

The chain links TRBV19 to TRBJ1-5, with D maybe TRBD1 (5 bases). The CDR3 covers 14 residues. Trimming cost V 1 base and J 6 bases, with 10 bases left between them. The germline V gene encodes CDR1 LNHDA and CDR2 SQIVND (reference sequence). CDR3 nucleotides: TGTGCCAGTAGTATAGTCCAGGGCGGTCAGCCCCAGCATTTT. This gives the protein CASSIVQGGQPQHF. Complete variable domain (other parts from reference TRBV19 and TRBJ1-5): DGGITQSPKYLFRKEGQNVTLSCEQNLNHDAMYWYRQDPGQGLRLIYYSQIVNDFQKGDIAEGYSVSREKKESFPLTVTSAQKNPTAFYLCASSIVQGGQPQHFGDGTRLSIL.

The chain carries TRBV10-1 and TRBJ2-1; no definite D call. CDR3 length: 13 residues. Germline values: CDR1 WNHNN, CDR2 SYGVQD (reference sequence). V was clipped by 0 bases and J by 2 bases, with 2 bases between them. Written as DNA, the CDR3 is TGCGCCAGCAGTGAGTCAACCTACAATGAGCAGTTCTTC. Residues: CASSESTYNEQFF.

The gene calls are TRBV20-1 and TRBJ1-5; D is perhaps TRBD1 (6 bases). This CDR3 is 11 amino acids long. Trimming left V 2 bases short and J 16 bases short, with 15 bases between. Per the germline V gene, CDR1 is DFQATT and CDR2 is SNEGSKA (reference sequence). CDR3 region: CSARRDTFFHF. The CDR3 DNA is TGCAGTGCTAGAAGGGACACCTTTTTCCATTTT.

J is TRBJ1-5 and V is TRBV27, with unresolved D. Germline CDR1 MNHEY, CDR2 SMNVEV (reference sequence). Trimming took off 1 base at V and 4 bases at J, with 8 bases between the two ends. The CDR3 is 14 amino acids. The CDR3 DNA is TGTGCCAGCAGTTTATTTGGAGGGAATCAGCCCCAGCATTTT. Encoded protein: CASSLFGGNQPQHF.

This clone has just a few counts. The genes are TRBV9 and TRBJ1-2, with 8 nucleotides matching TRBD1. With 4 bases clipped from V and 3 bases from J, the junction kept 2 bases outside the gene matches. CDR1 SGDLS and CDR2 YYNGEE come from the germline V gene. The CDR3 has 13 residues. The CDR3 sequence: CASSTQGDYGYTF. CDR3 bases: TGTGCCAGCAGCACACAGGGGGACTATGGCTACACCTTC.